The 8 T cell receptor beta chains in this list originate from one sample, sequenced in a study of blood T cell repertoires in COVID-19. This table comes from immunoSEQ multiplex PCR, and its TCRdb copy is limited to in-frame clones, with some not included. This table has about 100,000 clones, 80% to 90% appearing once. The sequenced material came from peripheral blood. These receptors all stem from a middle-aged man with active or convalescent COVID-19.

In its sample, this clone was seen a few times. V is TRBV9 and J is TRBJ1-3; tentatively, D is TRBD1 (5 bases). This CDR3 region has 16 residues. Germline CDR1 is SGDLS and CDR2 is YYNGEE. V was pared by 2 bases and J by 0 bases, with 12 bases between. This chain's CDR3 is CASSVNTGLSGNTIYF. In nucleotides, the CDR3 is TGTGCCAGCAGCGTCAATACAGGCCTCTCTGGAAACACCATATATTTT. Together with reference TRBV9 and TRBJ1-3, the CDR3 gives the full variable domain: DSGVTQTPKHLITATGQRVTLRCSPRSGDLSVYWYQQSLDQGLQFLIQYYNGEERAKGNILERFSAQQFPDLHSELNLSSLELGDSALYFCASSVNTGLSGNTIYFGEGSWLTVV.

This chain joins TRBV7-2 and TRBJ1-6; 7 nucleotides agree with TRBD1. CDR3 size: 15 residues. CDR1 is SGHTA and CDR2 is FQGNSA in the germline V gene. Trimming removed 5 bases from V and 9 bases from J; junction bases left unmatched: 10. For the CDR3, the DNA is TGTGCCAGCAGCAATGAGGGGGCGTATTTTTCACCCCTCCACTTT. Protein product: CASSNEGAYFSPLHF.

The rearrangement uses TRBV5-1 and TRBJ1-1, with 8 bases fitting TRBD1. The junction had 3 bases not matched to a gene; V was cut back by 1 base and J by 1 base. The CDR3 has 15 amino acids. Germline assignment: CDR1 SGHRS and CDR2 YFSETQ. The CDR3 region is CASSLSGTGNTEAFF. The DNA of the CDR3 is TGCGCCAGCAGCTTGTCCGGGACAGGGAACACTGAAGCTTTCTTT.

This chain uses TRBV27 with TRBJ2-1; 8 nucleotides agree with TRBD2. Trimming cost V 6 bases and J 5 bases; bases outside gene matches: 9. From germline, CDR1 is MNHEY and CDR2 SMNVEV (reference sequence). This CDR3 is built from 15 residues. CDR3 residues: CASSPVAGPNNEQFF. The CDR3 region has the DNA TGTGCCAGCAGCCCTGTAGCGGGGCCAAACAATGAGCAGTTCTTC.

The V gene is TRBV5-1, the J gene TRBJ2-7, with TRBD1 identical over 7 bases. This CDR3 comprises 15 residues. In germline, CDR1 is SGHRS, CDR2 YFSETQ. J lost 0 bases, V lost 4 bases, and 7 bases had no gene match. The CDR3 DNA follows: TGCGCCAGCAGCCCACCAAGGACAGGCTCCTACGAGCAGTACTTC. Amino acid sequence: CASSPPRTGSYEQYF.

V gene TRBV2 combines with J gene TRBJ2-7, with D possibly matching TRBD2 (5 bases). Looked up from germline, CDR1 is SNHLY and CDR2 is FYNNEI. V was pared by 4 bases and J by 2 bases, with 9 bases between. The CDR3 has 13 amino acids. CDR3 DNA sequence: TGTGCCAGCAGTGTGGGAGAAACCTACGAGCAGTACTTC. Encoded protein: CASSVGETYEQYF.

The chain has TRBV6-6 and TRBJ2-1; 10 bases are a match to TRBD2. Germline V lookup: CDR1 MNHNY, CDR2 SVGAGI (reference sequence). Trimming cost V 6 bases and J 15 bases; bases outside gene matches: 17. CDR3 size: 15 residues. CDR3 coding DNA: TGTGCCAGCAGCGGAAGATCGGCTAGCGGGGGAGTCCCGTTCTTC. Amino acid sequence: CASSGRSASGGVPFF.

This clone was counted once. This chain uses TRBV7-2 with TRBJ2-1; D might be TRBD2 (6 bases). The V and J ends lost 1 base and 2 bases respectively, with 12 bases between them. Germline V CDR1 and CDR2: SGHTA, FQGNSA. The CDR3 extends over 16 amino acids. Here the CDR3 reads CASSLVARGPYNEQFF. Written as DNA, the CDR3 is TGTGCCAGCAGCTTAGTCGCGCGGGGACCCTACAATGAGCAGTTCTTC.